The clone carrying this T cell receptor beta chain occurred many times. The antigen remains undetermined. These data come from a study of Graves' ophthalmopathy and Graves' hyperthyroidism. Findings and limits, study-wide: As the model predicted ophthalmopathy progression, it achieved a sensitivity of 65% to 71% and a specificity of around 73%. A majority of expanded thyroid clonotypes exceeding 0.001 frequency were likewise present in blood.

Pregnancy or lactation, uncontrolled infections and other autoimmune diseases were grounds for excluding patients. A volume of around 10 ml of fresh peripheral blood supplied the PBMCs. The CDR3 totals 17 residues. Germline V CDR1 and CDR2: SGHRS, YFSETQ. The J segment lost 1 base and the V segment lost 5 bases, leaving 11 bases of the junction unmatched. CDR3 regions of TCR beta were amplified from RNA transcripts. Second-round multiplex PCR came after first-round RT-PCR with HTBI primers. Each CDR3 protein is one row after TCRdb ran MiXCR on the multiplex PCR reads. The repertoire includes about 210,000 distinct CDR3 sequences, less than 30% of them detected once, and 8.5% to 9.5% sits in the top ten.

This sequence joins TRBV5-1 and TRBJ2-2; TRBD2 matches 7 bases. This clonotype originated in a man aged 50 to 59 with Graves' ophthalmopathy. Sequencing was done on a sample of peripheral blood. The chain's CDR3 is CASRVPLAVRNTGELFF. CDR3 DNA: TGCGCCAGCAGGGTGCCCCTAGCGGTACGGAACACCGGGGAGCTGTTTTTT.